The rows below give T cell receptor beta chains drawn from one sample of a study of long-term antiretroviral therapy in people with HIV. Repertoires were generated with immunoSEQ multiplex PCR, while TCRdb's copy carries only in-frame clones and drops some. The sample records about 17,000 clones, around four fifths being singletons. The starting material was unsorted PBMCs, obtained 0.3 years after starting antiretroviral therapy. All receptors derive from a woman in her fifties or sixties with HIV. CDR3s include the opening cysteine and the closing phenylalanine or tryptophan. The D gene is left open where the match is weak. A row's size may be missing; if present it is once, few, many or a size class.

d_call | j_call | v_call | clone_size | cdr3_nt | cdr3_aa
. | TRBJ1-1 | TRBV7-2 | . | TGTGCCAGCAGCTTACCAGGACGGATGAACACTGAAGCTTTCTTT | CASSLPGRMNTEAFF
. | TRBJ2-3 | TRBV9 | . | TGTGCCAGCAGCGTAGTAGACACCTTCACAGATACGCAGTATTTT | CASSVVDTFTDTQYF
TRBD2 | TRBJ2-3 | TRBV10-1 | . | TGCGCCAGCAGTGCTAGCGGGGGGGCCGAGGCAGATACGCAGTATTTT | CASSASGGAEADTQYF
TRBD1 | TRBJ2-2 | TRBV5-1 | . | TGCGCCAGCAGCTTGGTACAGGGGGCTGTCGCCGGGGAGCTGTTTTTT | CASSLVQGAVAGELFF
TRBD2 | TRBJ2-3 | TRBV7-8 | . | TGTGCCAGCAGCTTAGTAGGTAGCGGGGGGCCTCCTACGCAGTATTTT | CASSLVGSGGPPTQYF
. | TRBJ1-5 | TRBV5-5 | . | TGTGCCAGCAGCTGGTCCCGGTTAGGTCAGCCCCAGCATTTT | CASSWSRLGQPQHF
TRBD2 | TRBJ2-1 | TRBV27 | . | TGTGCCAGCCAGCTAGCGGGGGGGTCCTACAATGAGCAGTTCTTC | CASQLAGGSYNEQFF
. | TRBJ2-5 | TRBV6-5 | once | TGTGCCAGCAGTTACTTGGGGATCCAAGAGACCCAGTACTTC | CASSYLGIQETQYF
. | TRBJ1-1 | TRBV9 | . | TGTGCCAGCAGCCCGCCGACAGGCGGCACTGAAGCTTTCTTT | CASSPPTGGTEAFF
TRBD2 | TRBJ2-5 | TRBV19 | . | TGTGCCAGTAGTCGGTCTAGCGGGGGTAGGCAAGAGACCCAGTACTTC | CASSRSSGGRQETQYF
. | TRBJ2-2 | TRBV2 | . | TGTGCCAGCAGTGTATTCGGGGGCCGAAACACCGGGGAGCTGTTTTTT | CASSVFGGRNTGELFF